The present entry profiles one T cell receptor beta chain with its context. Its antigen is undetermined. At the DNA level, this CDR3 is encoded by other sequences in the same sample as well. The authors loaded around 190 ng DNA, about 30,000 T cell genomes, into sorted-subset replicate PCRs. Sequenced by immunoSEQ multiplex PCR; TCRdb stores in-frame clones only, minus some. Among millions of clones listed, approximately 94% were seen once. CD45RO-negative, CCR7-selected cells formed the naive CD8 fraction, which excluded terminally differentiated effector memory CD45RA+ cells. These data belong to a study of shared clonotypes between healthy human individuals. Study-level findings and limits: Clonotypes not shared had lower generation probabilities than those common to all four donors. Rarefaction gave evidence that sorted-subset sequencing remained incomplete despite large depth.

The CDR3 length is 15 residues. Germline-derived CDR1 and CDR2 are LNHDA and SQIVND (reference sequence). V lost 2 bases and J lost 3, with 12 bases in between. J is TRBJ2-3 and V is TRBV19; D is perhaps TRBD1 (5 bases). The specimen was naive CD8+ T cells from PBMCs. This TCR was sampled from a young man in good health. Some clones in this sample may be carry-over from other donors' samples. Here the CDR3 reads CASSISRAGTDTQYF. In DNA form, the CDR3 reads TGTGCCAGTAGTATAAGCAGGGCAGGAACAGATACGCAGTATTTT.